One sample yielded the 13 T cell receptor beta chains listed below, sequenced in a study of T cells in Graves' hyperthyroidism and ophthalmopathy. There were TCR beta CDR3 regions amplified from RNA transcripts. HTBI primers were employed in a first-round RT-PCR of the TCR CDR3. TCRdb fed the multiplex PCR reads into MiXCR, producing one record per CDR3 protein. The sample holds 690,000 or so distinct CDR3 sequences, around 19% seen once. The sequenced material came from blood. These receptors all stem from a woman between 50 and 59 years old with Graves' hyperthyroidism that later progressed to Graves' ophthalmopathy.

This clonotype appeared a few times. The chain combines TRBV7-9 with TRBJ1-1; D possibly corresponds to TRBD1 (5 bases). Germline V gives CDR1 SEHNR, CDR2 FQNEAQ (reference sequence). The CDR3 spans 15 residues. V lost 2 bases and J lost 3, with 13 bases in between. The CDR3 here is CASSLTSLGDTEAFF. The CDR3 DNA sequence: TGTGCCAGCAGCTTAACTTCTCTGGGGGACACTGAAGCTTTCTTT.

The genes are TRBV7-3 and TRBJ2-1, with TRBD2 matching over 9 bases. Germline lookup yields CDR1 SGHTA and CDR2 FQGTGA. V shed 5 bases and J 8 bases; nucleotides not matched to a gene: 10. The CDR3 contains 15 residues. CDR3 protein: CASSPWDSGGDEQFF. Here the CDR3 DNA reads TGTGCCAGCAGCCCTTGGGATAGCGGGGGTGATGAGCAGTTCTTC.

The rearrangement links TRBV19 to TRBJ2-3; D may be TRBD1 (6 bases). Between the trimmed V and J ends, which lost 8 bases and 6 bases, there was a span of 21 bases. Looked up from germline, CDR1 is LNHDA and CDR2 is SQIVND (reference sequence). This CDR3 contains 15 residues. CDR3 region: CASPSREGGKDTQYF. CDR3 DNA: TGTGCCAGTCCTTCCCGGGAAGGGGGAAAGGATACGCAGTATTTT. The full variable domain, in which reference TRBV19 and TRBJ2-3 provide the parts outside the CDR3, is DGGITQSPKYLFRKEGQNVTLSCEQNLNHDAMYWYRQDPGQGLRLIYYSQIVNDFQKGDIAEGYSVSREKKESFPLTVTSAQKNPTAFYLCASPSREGGKDTQYFGPGTRLTVL.

The chain combines TRBV27 with TRBJ1-1, with no clear D. Germline V gives CDR1 MNHEY, CDR2 SMNVEV (reference sequence). Trimming cost V 3 bases and J 10 bases, with 18 bases left between them. CDR3 length: 14 amino acids. The CDR3 sequence is CASSFRTQPGRAFF. In nucleotides, the CDR3 is TGTGCCAGCAGTTTTAGGACCCAACCGGGTCGAGCTTTCTTT.

This clonotype came up a few times. This chain connects TRBV12-3 or TRBV12-4 to TRBJ1-4; D is uncertain. Trimming took off 6 bases at V and 8 bases at J, with 13 bases between the two ends. The CDR3 contains 13 residues. CDR3 residues: CASRSGEFEKLFF. The CDR3 nucleotides are TGTGCCAGCAGGTCTGGCGAGTTCGAAAAACTGTTTTTT.

This clonotype came up many times. This sequence joins TRBV6-1 and TRBJ1-2; D may be TRBD1 (6 bases). Deletions cut 7 bases from V and 2 bases from J, with 14 bases between. The CDR3 covers 14 residues. The germline CDR1 and CDR2 sequences are MNHNS and SASEGT. CDR3 nucleotide sequence: TGTGCCAGCAAACAACCGGGGGGCAACTATGGCTACACCTTC. Translation: CASKQPGGNYGYTF.

The J gene is TRBJ1-1, the V gene TRBV20-1; D is unclear. Trimming took 7 bases from V and 0 from J, leaving 12 bases between them. CDR1 is DFQATT and CDR2 is SNEGSKA in the germline V gene (reference sequence). The length of the CDR3 is 13 residues. CDR3 protein: CSGPPSMNTEAFF. CDR3 nucleotides: TGCAGTGGCCCCCCCTCCATGAACACTGAAGCTTTCTTT.

The genes are TRBV3-1 and TRBJ1-3; D is unresolved. V lost 0 bases and J lost 0, with 3 bases in between. CDR1 is LGHDT and CDR2 is YNNKEL in the germline V gene (reference sequence). This CDR3 comprises 14 residues. CDR3 bases: TGTGCCAGCAGCCAAGATTACTCTGGAAACACCATATATTTT. Translated, it gives CASSQDYSGNTIYF.

This clonotype was picked up a small number of times. The chain recombines TRBV12-3 or TRBV12-4 with TRBJ2-4; unclear D gene. Deletions cut 7 bases from V and 7 bases from J, with 14 bases between. This CDR3 is built from 13 residues. In DNA form, the CDR3 reads TGTGCCAGCACCCCCAGTAGTTTGAACATTCAGTACTTC. This translates into CASTPSSLNIQYF.

This clonotype was found many times. The chain is built from TRBV20-1 and TRBJ2-4; 13 bases are shared with TRBD2. This CDR3 is 19 amino acids long. Trimming removed 1 base from V and 0 bases from J; junction bases left unmatched: 9. Per germline, CDR1 DFQATT and CDR2 SNEGSKA (reference sequence). CDR3 in amino acids: CSARVPGTSGALAKNIQYF. CDR3 nucleotide sequence: TGCAGTGCTAGAGTGCCCGGGACTAGCGGGGCGCTAGCCAAAAACATTCAGTACTTC.

The chain carries TRBV4-1 and TRBJ2-5; 7 positions agree with TRBD1. CDR3 length equals 16 residues. V lost 3 bases to trimming and J lost 1 base; unmatched junction nucleotides: 8. Germline lookup yields CDR1 MGHRA and CDR2 YSYEKL. The CDR3 loop reads CASSHPVRDSQETQYF. The CDR3 DNA reads TGCGCCAGCAGCCACCCAGTCCGGGACAGCCAAGAGACCCAGTACTTC.

This clonotype was observed a handful of times. The rearrangement joins TRBV7-9 to TRBJ1-3; 11 bases match TRBD1. With V trimmed by 4 bases and J by 3 bases, 8 bases remained unmatched. The CDR3 has 17 residues. The germline CDR1 and CDR2 sequences are SEHNR and FQNEAQ (reference sequence). The CDR3 spells CASSSPGQGDIGNTIYF. CDR3 sequence (DNA): TGTGCCAGCAGCTCGCCGGGACAGGGGGATATTGGAAACACCATATATTTT.

This clonotype was recorded many times. The chain links TRBV6-6 to TRBJ1-2; 8 nucleotides line up with TRBD1. Germline assignment: CDR1 MNHNY and CDR2 SVGAGI (reference sequence). V dropped 2 bases and J dropped 8; count of bases not matched to a gene: 7. This CDR3 is 14 amino acids long. The CDR3 coding sequence is TGTGCCAGCAGTTACCTGACAGGGGTCGACGGCTACACCTTC. Translating it yields CASSYLTGVDGYTF.